This T cell receptor (beta chain) was retrieved from a study of blood T cell repertoires in COVID-19. About the study: Spain, Italy and the United States supplied samples that represented acute and convalescent COVID-19.

Trimming took 6 bases from V and 5 from J; bases not matched to a gene: 6. Germline V gene lookup returns CDR1 MNHEY and CDR2 SMNVEV (reference sequence). This CDR3 is 13 amino acids long. How the authors handled the data: Amplification of reference gene primers was used by the study to estimate nucleated cell counts. Sequencing used immunoSEQ multiplex PCR; TCRdb keeps in-frame clones, though not all of them. From that table come the V and J calls and clone size; the DNA was used to work out D and trimming. The sample lists about 180,000 clones, approximately 84% occurring once. Those enrolled, adults aged 18 to 89 years, came from fewer than 25 US areas.

Material for sequencing was PBMCs or T cells enriched from blood (not recorded which). The chain combines TRBV27 with TRBJ2-5, with 7 bases lining up with TRBD2. The sequence derives from a human donor with acute COVID-19. The donor label of this sample is uncertain. The CDR3 loop reads CASSPPAGETQYF. The CDR3 DNA is TGTGCCAGCAGCCCCCCAGCGGGGGAGACCCAGTACTTC.